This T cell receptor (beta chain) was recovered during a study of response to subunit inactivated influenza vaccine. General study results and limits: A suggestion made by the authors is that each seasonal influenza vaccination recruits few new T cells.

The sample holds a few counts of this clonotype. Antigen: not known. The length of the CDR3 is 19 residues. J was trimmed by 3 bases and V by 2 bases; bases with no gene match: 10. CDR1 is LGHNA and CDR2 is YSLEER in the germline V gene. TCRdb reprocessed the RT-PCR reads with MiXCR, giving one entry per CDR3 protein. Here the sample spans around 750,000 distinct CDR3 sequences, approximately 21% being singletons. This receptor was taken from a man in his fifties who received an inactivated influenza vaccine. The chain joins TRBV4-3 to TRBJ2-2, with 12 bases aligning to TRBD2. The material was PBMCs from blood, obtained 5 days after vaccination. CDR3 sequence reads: CASSQSSFRLAGDTGELFF. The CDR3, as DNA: TGCGCCAGCAGCCAATCCTCCTTTCGACTAGCGGGAGACACCGGGGAGCTGTTTTTT.